This TCR beta chain stems from a study of cytomegalovirus exposure and HLA in healthy donors. Study-wide points: An analysis that came later showed most CMV-associated TCR beta chains appearing HLA-restricted.

Participants comprised healthy donors of bone marrow. V was pared by 5 bases and J by 1 base, with 8 bases between. CDR1 SGHTA and CDR2 FQGNSA come from the germline V gene. This CDR3 region has 13 residues. A remark on this clone: Antigen: not known.

Primers: 60 Vbeta forward and 13 Jbeta reverse. Clones were read by immunoSEQ multiplex PCR, and TCRdb kept only the in-frame ones, dropping some. Of over 200,000 clones in the sample, 77% were seen once. This chain connects TRBV7-2 to TRBJ1-1, with D uncertain. This clonotype was obtained from a woman aged 55-69 years in good health and CMV-seropositive. Source material: PBMCs. The CDR3 spells CASSHGENTEAFF. In DNA form, the CDR3 reads TGTGCCAGCAGCCACGGAGAGAACACTGAAGCTTTCTTT.